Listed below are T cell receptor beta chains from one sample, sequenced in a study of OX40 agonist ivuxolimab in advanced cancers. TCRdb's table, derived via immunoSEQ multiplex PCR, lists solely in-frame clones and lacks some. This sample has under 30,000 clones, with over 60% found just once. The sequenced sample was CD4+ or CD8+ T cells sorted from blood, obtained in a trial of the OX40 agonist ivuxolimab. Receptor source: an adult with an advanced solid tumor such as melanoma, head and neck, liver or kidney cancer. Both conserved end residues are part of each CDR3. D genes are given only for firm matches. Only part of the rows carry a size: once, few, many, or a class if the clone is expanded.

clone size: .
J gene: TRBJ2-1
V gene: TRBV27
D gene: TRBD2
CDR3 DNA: TGTGCCAGCAGTCCTAGCGGGGGGGCGAATGAGCAGTTCTTC
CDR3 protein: CASSPSGGANEQFF

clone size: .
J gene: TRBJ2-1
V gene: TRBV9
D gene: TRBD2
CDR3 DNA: TGTGCCAGCAGCGCTCGGCGGGGGGGCAGGGATGAGCAGTTCTTC
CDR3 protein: CASSARRGGRDEQFF

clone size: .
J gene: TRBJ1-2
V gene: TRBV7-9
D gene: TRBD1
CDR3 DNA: TGTGCCAGCAGCTTCCTGGGACAGGGAGGTTGGTATGGCTACACCTTC
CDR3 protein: CASSFLGQGGWYGYTF

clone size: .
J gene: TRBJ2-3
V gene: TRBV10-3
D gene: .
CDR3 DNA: TGTGCCATCAGTCATCCGACGGCGTTGACTAGCACAGATACGCAGTATTTT
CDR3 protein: CAISHPTALTSTDTQYF

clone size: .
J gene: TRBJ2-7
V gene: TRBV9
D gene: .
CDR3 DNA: TGTGCCAGCAGCGCGGACGCCCCGCCACCCCACGAGCAGTACTTC
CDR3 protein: CASSADAPPPHEQYF

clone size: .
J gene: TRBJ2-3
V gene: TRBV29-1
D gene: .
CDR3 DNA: TGCAGCATTCGACAGGGGACTATACACCCCCAAGATACGCAGTATTTT
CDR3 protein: CSIRQGTIHPQDTQYF

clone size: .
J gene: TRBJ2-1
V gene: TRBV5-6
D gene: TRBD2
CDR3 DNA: TGTGCCAGCAGCTTGCTGGCGGGGGGCTACAATGAGCAGTTCTTC
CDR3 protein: CASSLLAGGYNEQFF

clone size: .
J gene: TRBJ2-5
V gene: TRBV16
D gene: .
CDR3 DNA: TGTGCCAGCAGCCAGCAGGACCCCCAAGAGACCCAGTACTTC
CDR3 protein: CASSQQDPQETQYF

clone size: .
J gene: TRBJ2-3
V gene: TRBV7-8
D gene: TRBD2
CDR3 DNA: TGTGCCAGCAGCTGGGGGAGCGGGGGGCCCACAGATACGCAGTATTTT
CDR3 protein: CASSWGSGGPTDTQYF

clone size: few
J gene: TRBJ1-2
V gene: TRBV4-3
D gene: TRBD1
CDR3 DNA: TGCGCCAGCAGCCAAGATCAAGGGTGGACAGGGGTCCATGGCTACACCTTC
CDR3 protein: CASSQDQGWTGVHGYTF

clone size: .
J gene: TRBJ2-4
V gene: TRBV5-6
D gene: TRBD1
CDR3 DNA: TGTGCCAGCAGCTTGGGGCGGACAGGGGGAAACATTCAGTACTTC
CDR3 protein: CASSLGRTGGNIQYF

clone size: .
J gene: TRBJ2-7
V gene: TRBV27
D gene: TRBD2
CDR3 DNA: TGTGCCAGCAGTCCCCGACTAGCGGGGGGCTACGAGCAGTACTTC
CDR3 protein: CASSPRLAGGYEQYF

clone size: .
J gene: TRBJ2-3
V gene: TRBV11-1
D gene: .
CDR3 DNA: TGTGCCAGCAGCCAAGGGGCAGATACGCAGTATTTT
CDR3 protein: CASSQGADTQYF

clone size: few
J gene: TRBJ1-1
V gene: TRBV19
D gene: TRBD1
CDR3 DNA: TGTGCCAGTAGTCTCTGGGACAGGGATGGAGCTTTCTTT
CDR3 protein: CASSLWDRDGAFF

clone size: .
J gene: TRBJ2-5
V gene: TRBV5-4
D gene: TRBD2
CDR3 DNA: TGTGCCAGCAGCGCCGGACTAGCGGAGACCCAGTACTTC
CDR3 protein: CASSAGLAETQYF

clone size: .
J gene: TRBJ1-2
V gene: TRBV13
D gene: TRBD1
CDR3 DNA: TGTGCCAGCAGCCCGTCGGACAGGGTTTCTGGCTACACCTTC
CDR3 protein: CASSPSDRVSGYTF

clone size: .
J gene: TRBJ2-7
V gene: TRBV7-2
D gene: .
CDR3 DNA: TGTGCCAGCAGCTTAGTTTGGGGGGTAGACTACGAGCAGTACTTC
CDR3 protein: CASSLVWGVDYEQYF